These 18 T cell receptor beta chains came from one sample sequenced in a study of cytomegalovirus exposure and HLA in healthy donors. This table comes from immunoSEQ multiplex PCR, and its TCRdb copy is limited to in-frame clones, with some not included. The sample lists over 35,000 clones; 85% to 95% were seen once. The sample consisted of PBMCs. Receptors originate from a man aged 18 to 35 in good health and CMV-seronegative.

This chain links TRBV5-1 with TRBJ2-1; D might be TRBD2 (6 bases). Trimming shortened V by 0 bases and J by 4 bases, and 14 bases separated the two germline ends. The CDR3 loop spans 16 amino acids. The germline CDR1 and CDR2 sequences are SGHRS and YFSETQ. The CDR3 sequence is CASSLDSSGSYNEQFF. The CDR3, as DNA: TGCGCCAGCAGCTTGGATTCAAGCGGGTCTTACAATGAGCAGTTCTTC. Variable domain in full (rest from reference TRBV5-1 and TRBJ2-1): KAGVTQTPRYLIKTRGQQVTLSCSPISGHRSVSWYQQTPGQGLQFLFEYFSETQRNKGNFPGRFSGRQFSNSRSEMNVSTLELGDSALYLCASSLDSSGSYNEQFFGPGTRLTVL.

The rearrangement links TRBV11-2 to TRBJ2-2, with a weak D call TRBD1 (6 bases). The germline gives CDR1 SGHAT, CDR2 FQNNGV. Deletions cut 5 bases from V and 6 bases from J, with 13 bases between. CDR3 length: 14 residues. CDR3 residues: CASSNRQDAGELFF. In DNA, the CDR3 is TGTGCCAGCAGCAACCGACAGGACGCCGGGGAGCTGTTTTTT.

The chain employs TRBV4-1 and TRBJ2-7; 14 bases are shared with TRBD2. CDR1 and CDR2 from the germline V gene are MGHRA and YSYEKL. This CDR3 has 17 amino acids. The trim removed 2 bases at V and 3 bases at J, leaving 6 bases unmatched. CDR3 sequence reads: CASSQLPGTSGGYEQYF. In DNA, the CDR3 is TGCGCCAGCAGCCAACTACCCGGGACTAGCGGGGGCTACGAGCAGTACTTC.

V usage is TRBV5-1 and J usage is TRBJ1-1, with D unresolved. This CDR3 region has 18 residues. V was clipped by 0 bases and J by 0 bases, with 18 bases between them. Germline V gene sequence: CDR1 SGHRS, CDR2 YFSETQ. CDR3: CASSLEARPGLLNTEAFF. Here the CDR3 DNA reads TGCGCCAGCAGCTTGGAGGCCCGCCCTGGGCTCTTGAACACTGAAGCTTTCTTT.

The V and J genes are TRBV7-2 and TRBJ2-5; 13 nucleotides agree with TRBD2. From germline, CDR1 is SGHTA and CDR2 FQGNSA. Germline trimming cut 3 bases from V and 10 bases from J; bases unmatched to any gene: 11. The CDR3 runs 16 residues. The CDR3 sequence: CASSLGVGLAGRVQYF. The CDR3 nucleotides read TGTGCCAGCAGCTTGGGTGTGGGACTAGCGGGGAGGGTCCAGTACTTC.

The CDR3, as DNA: TGCGCCAGCAGTGAATACAGGGATAGCACTGAAGCTTTCTTT. As protein: CASSEYRDSTEAFF. This rearrangement joins TRBV10-1 to TRBJ1-1, with D tentatively TRBD1 (6 bases). This CDR3 has 14 amino acids. V lost 3 bases, J lost 4 bases, and 12 bases lay in between. Germline assignment: CDR1 WNHNN and CDR2 SYGVQD (reference sequence).

This chain uses TRBV7-9 with TRBJ1-1, with TRBD1 matching 10 bases. There are 15 residues in the CDR3. V lost 4 bases and J lost 6; bases outside the gene matches: 8. Germline lookup yields CDR1 SEHNR and CDR2 FQNEAQ (reference sequence). CDR3 nucleotides: TGTGCCAGCAGCTGGCCCGGGACAGGGGATGCTGAAGCTTTCTTT. Amino acid sequence: CASSWPGTGDAEAFF.

This chain uses TRBV19 with TRBJ2-7; a possible D gene is TRBD1 (5 bases). Trimming took off 5 bases at V and 0 bases at J, with 14 bases between the two ends. The germline gives CDR1 LNHDA, CDR2 SQIVND (reference sequence). The CDR3 contains 15 residues. The CDR3 DNA follows: TGTGCCAGTAGTTCCGGACACCAGAGCTCCTACGAGCAGTACTTC. Encoded protein: CASSSGHQSSYEQYF.

The V gene is TRBV5-1, the J gene TRBJ2-1; the match to TRBD2 covers 9 bases. The CDR3 spans 14 residues. With 0 bases clipped from V and 9 bases from J, the junction kept 4 bases outside the gene matches. Looked up from germline, CDR1 is SGHRS and CDR2 is YFSETQ. The DNA for the CDR3 is TGCGCCAGCAGCTTGGCCGGAGCGGGGGGTGAGCAGTTCTTC. Residues: CASSLAGAGGEQFF.

This clone was detected only once. The CDR3 sequence: CAIQESGASKQYF. The CDR3 DNA reads TGTGCCATCCAAGAAAGCGGGGCATCCAAGCAGTACTTC. The genes are TRBV10-3 and TRBJ2-7, with 7 bases that match TRBD2. Per germline, CDR1 ENHRY and CDR2 SYGVKD. The CDR3 loop spans 13 amino acids. The V and J ends lost 8 bases and 8 bases, in that order; junction bases with no gene match: 12.

This clone was observed a handful of times. CDR3 protein: CASSERTGSDGYTF. The CDR3 DNA sequence: TGTGCCAGCAGTGAGAGGACAGGGTCGGATGGCTACACCTTC. The chain employs TRBV2 and TRBJ1-2; 8 bases fit TRBD1. This CDR3 spans 14 amino acids. Germline values: CDR1 SNHLY, CDR2 FYNNEI. The J segment lost 6 bases and the V segment lost 3 bases, leaving 6 bases of the junction unmatched.

The chain has TRBV7-2 and TRBJ2-1; 9 nucleotides align to TRBD1. This CDR3 region has 16 residues. CDR1 SGHTA and CDR2 FQGNSA come from the germline V gene. The V gene end was trimmed by 0 bases and the J gene end by 7 bases; junction bases not matched to a gene: 7. This CDR3 reads CASSLAAGTGQNEQFF. CDR3 bases: TGTGCCAGCAGCTTAGCGGCGGGGACAGGGCAGAATGAGCAGTTCTTC.

The J gene is TRBJ1-5, the V gene TRBV5-1; 7 nucleotides line up with TRBD1. The V segment lost 1 base and the J segment 1 base; nucleotides outside the gene matches: 5. Germline V lookup: CDR1 SGHRS, CDR2 YFSETQ. The CDR3 runs to 16 residues. CDR3 protein: CASSLNRGCSNQPQHF. The CDR3 DNA sequence: TGCGCCAGCAGCTTGAACAGGGGCTGCAGCAATCAGCCCCAGCATTTT. Full variable domain (remainder filled in from reference TRBV5-1 and TRBJ1-5): KAGVTQTPRYLIKTRGQQVTLSCSPISGHRSVSWYQQTPGQGLQFLFEYFSETQRNKGNFPGRFSGRQFSNSRSEMNVSTLELGDSALYLCASSLNRGCSNQPQHFGDGTRLSIL.

This chain links TRBV12-5 with TRBJ2-1; 7 positions match TRBD1. CDR3 size: 13 residues. V was pared by 5 bases and J by 8 bases, with 6 bases of the junction left unmatched. Germline CDR1 is LGHNT and CDR2 is FRNRAP. The CDR3 here is CASGPTTGDEQFF. The CDR3 nucleotides read TGTGCTAGTGGTCCAACTACAGGGGATGAGCAGTTCTTC.

This clone was recorded only once. At one boundary the junction diverges from the germline segment, which might be a read error. The chain links TRBV7-3 to TRBJ1-1; TRBD1 matches at 9 bases. Germline lookup yields CDR1 SGHTA and CDR2 FQGTGA. The CDR3 spans 14 residues. CDR3 nucleotide sequence: TGTGCCAGCAGCCTAACAGGGGGCGTCACTGAAGCTTTCTTT. Protein sequence: CASSLTGGVTEAFF.

This rearrangement joins TRBV19 to TRBJ2-3; 11 bases map to TRBD2. The trim removed 6 bases at V and 1 base at J, leaving 3 bases unmatched. This CDR3 has 15 residues. CDR1 LNHDA and CDR2 SQIVND come from the germline V gene (reference sequence). DNA for the CDR3: TGTGCCAGTAGGGGGACTAGCGGACGCACAGATACGCAGTATTTT. It encodes CASRGTSGRTDTQYF.

The CDR3 spells CASSLIGGGTQETQYF. Written as DNA, the CDR3 is TGCGCCAGCAGCTTGATTGGCGGGGGAACCCAAGAGACCCAGTACTTC. V and J are TRBV5-1 and TRBJ2-5, with 7 bases identical to TRBD2. Germline V gives CDR1 SGHRS, CDR2 YFSETQ. The CDR3 is made up of 16 amino acids. The J segment lost 1 base and the V segment lost 1 base, leaving 7 bases of the junction unmatched.

The chain recombines TRBV9 with TRBJ2-2; D uncertain. The CDR3 sequence is 17 residues long. Per germline, CDR1 SGDLS and CDR2 YYNGEE. V was cut by 0 bases and J by 6 bases, with 18 bases left in between. The CDR3 coding sequence is TGTGCCAGCAGCGTAGTAATCGGGTCGGAGAGTCCCGGGGAGCTGTTTTTT. This sequence encodes CASSVVIGSESPGELFF. The whole variable domain, remainder taken from reference TRBV9 and TRBJ2-2, is DSGVTQTPKHLITATGQRVTLRCSPRSGDLSVYWYQQSLDQGLQFLIQYYNGEERAKGNILERFSAQQFPDLHSELNLSSLELGDSALYFCASSVVIGSESPGELFFGEGSRLTVL.